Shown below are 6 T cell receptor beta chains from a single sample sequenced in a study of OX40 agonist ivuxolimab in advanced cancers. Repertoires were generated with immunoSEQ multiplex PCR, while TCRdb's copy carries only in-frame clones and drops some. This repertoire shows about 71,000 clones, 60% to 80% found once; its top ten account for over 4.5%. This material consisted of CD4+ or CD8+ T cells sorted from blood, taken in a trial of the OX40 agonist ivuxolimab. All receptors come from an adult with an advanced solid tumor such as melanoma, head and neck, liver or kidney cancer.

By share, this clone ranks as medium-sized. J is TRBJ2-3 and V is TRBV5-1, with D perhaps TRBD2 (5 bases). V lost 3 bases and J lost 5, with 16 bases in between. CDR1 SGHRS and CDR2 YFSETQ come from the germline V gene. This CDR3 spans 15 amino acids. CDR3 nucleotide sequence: TGCGCCAGCAGCTATGCGACTACTGGTAGAGATACGCAGTATTTT. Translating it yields CASSYATTGRDTQYF.

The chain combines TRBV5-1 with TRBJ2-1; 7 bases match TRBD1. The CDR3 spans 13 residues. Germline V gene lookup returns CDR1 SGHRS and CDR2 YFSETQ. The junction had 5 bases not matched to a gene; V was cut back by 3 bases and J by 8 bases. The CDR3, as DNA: TGCGCCAGCAGCTCAAGGGGGCTGGATGAGCAGTTCTTC. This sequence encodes CASSSRGLDEQFF.

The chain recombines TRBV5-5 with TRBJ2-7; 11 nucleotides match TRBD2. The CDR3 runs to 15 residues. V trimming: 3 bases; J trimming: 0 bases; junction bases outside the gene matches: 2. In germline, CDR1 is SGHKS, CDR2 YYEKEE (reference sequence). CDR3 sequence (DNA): TGTGCCAGCAGCTCCGGGACTAGCGGCTCCTACGAGCAGTACTTC. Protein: CASSSGTSGSYEQYF.

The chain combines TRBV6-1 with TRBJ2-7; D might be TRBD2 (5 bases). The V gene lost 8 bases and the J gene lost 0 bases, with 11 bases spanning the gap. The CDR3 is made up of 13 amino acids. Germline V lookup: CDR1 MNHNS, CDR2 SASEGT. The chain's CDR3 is CASGNSASYEQYF. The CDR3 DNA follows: TGTGCCAGCGGCAATAGCGCCTCCTACGAGCAGTACTTC.

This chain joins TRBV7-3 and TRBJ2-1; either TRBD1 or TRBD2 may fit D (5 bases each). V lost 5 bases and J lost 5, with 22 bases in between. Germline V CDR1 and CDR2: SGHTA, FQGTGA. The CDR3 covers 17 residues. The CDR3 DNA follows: TGTGCCAGCAGCCCACAACTAGGAGTGAAAGGGGACAATGAGCAGTTCTTC. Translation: CASSPQLGVKGDNEQFF. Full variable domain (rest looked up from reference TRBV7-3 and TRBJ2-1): GAGVSQTPSNKVTEKGKYVELRCDPISGHTALYWYRQSLGQGPEFLIYFQGTGAADDSGLPNDRFFAVRPEGSVSTLKIQRTERGDSAVYLCASSPQLGVKGDNEQFFGPGTRLTVL.

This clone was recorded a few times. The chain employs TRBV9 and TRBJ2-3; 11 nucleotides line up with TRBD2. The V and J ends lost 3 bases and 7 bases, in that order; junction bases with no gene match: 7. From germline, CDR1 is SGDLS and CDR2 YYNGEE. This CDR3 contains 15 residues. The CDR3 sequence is CASSAYSGGDYTQYF. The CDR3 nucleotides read TGTGCCAGCAGCGCCTATAGCGGGGGGGACTATACGCAGTATTTT.